This T cell receptor beta chain was observed in a study of regulatory T cells in long-lasting Graves disease. Study overall: Persistence in Graves' disease required over 5 years of antithyroid drugs plus positive TSH receptor antibodies.

Specified time point: persistent/refractory GD, antithyroid drugs over 5 years with positive TRAb. PBMCs were the source of the RNA used for TCR sequencing. CDR3 regions were amplified by Arm-PCR using iRepertoire HTBI primers to build TCR beta libraries. TCRdb re-analysed the multiplex PCR reads in MiXCR, keeping a single row per CDR3 protein. The profile covers around 450,000 distinct CDR3 sequences, with about 22% appearing a single time and around 7% taken by the ten largest. Germline lookup yields CDR1 KGHSH and CDR2 LQKENI. The CDR3 sequence is 12 residues long. V was trimmed by 3 bases and J by 5 bases, leaving 8 bases between them.

The gene calls are TRBV18 and TRBJ2-7, with D unclear. This clonotype originated in a female donor with Graves disease. This sample comprised peripheral blood mononuclear cells (PBMCs), obtained when the disease was refractory, from a patient treated with antithyroid drugs. In DNA, the CDR3 is TGTGCCAGCTCACCTGCCCGGGACGAGCAGTACTTC. Translated: CASSPARDEQYF.